One sample yielded the 17 T cell receptor beta chains listed below, sequenced in a study of identical twins. TCRdb redid the calling of the 5' RACE reads with MiXCR, one entry per CDR3 protein. The sample includes about 520,000 distinct CDR3 sequences, approximately 22% of them seen just once. Separately, the same data were catalogued under a study of T cells expressing NK-cell markers.

The material sequenced was CD4+ T cells sorted from blood. These receptors were obtained from a woman between 18 and 29 years old in good health.

The sample holds a few counts of this clonotype. V is TRBV29-1 and J is TRBJ1-1, with no clear D. Germline CDR1 is SQVTM and CDR2 is ANQGSEA. Trimming cost V 3 bases and J 1 base, with 6 bases left between them. The CDR3 totals 12 residues. Written as DNA, the CDR3 is TGCAGCGTTGAGGTTTCGAACACTGAAGCTTTCTTT. Its translation is CSVEVSNTEAFF.

This chain uses TRBV20-1 with TRBJ1-6, with 8 positions matching TRBD1. The germline V gene encodes CDR1 DFQATT and CDR2 SNEGSKA (reference sequence). V trimming: 6 bases; J trimming: 2 bases; junction bases outside the gene matches: 6. This CDR3 comprises 15 residues. The CDR3 here is CSARQGIAYNSPLHF. In DNA form, the CDR3 reads TGCAGTGCCAGACAGGGGATCGCCTATAATTCACCCCTCCACTTT.

This clonotype was picked up many times. The V call is TRBV12-3 or TRBV12-4, the J call TRBJ2-5; 8 nucleotides line up with TRBD2. The CDR3 has 13 residues. V lost 7 bases and J lost 5; bases outside the gene matches: 6. CDR3 nucleotide sequence: TGTGCCAGCACCGGACTAGCAAAGGAGACCCAGTACTTC. This codes for CASTGLAKETQYF.

The chain combines TRBV2 with TRBJ2-5; D unclear. CDR3 size: 12 residues. The ends were cut back, 5 bases at V and 2 bases at J, with 6 bases in the middle. CDR1 and CDR2 from the germline V gene are SNHLY and FYNNEI. The CDR3: CASSREQETQYF. Written as DNA, the CDR3 is TGTGCCAGCAGTAGGGAACAAGAGACCCAGTACTTC.

This chain connects TRBV3-1 to TRBJ2-7; 7 bases agree with TRBD2. J gave up 6 bases and V 0 bases, and 2 bases lay outside the gene matches. This CDR3 comprises 13 residues. Per germline, CDR1 LGHDT and CDR2 YNNKEL (reference sequence). CDR3 nucleotides: TGTGCCAGCAGCCAAGAGACTAGCAGCGAGCAGTACTTC. Translating gives CASSQETSSEQYF.

This clonotype has a single count. The CDR3 here is CASRHRGDYGYTF. The CDR3 region has the DNA TGTGCCAGCAGGCACCGAGGGGACTATGGCTACACCTTC. The V gene is TRBV6-1, the J gene TRBJ1-2; D perhaps matches TRBD1 (5 bases). Trimming left V 6 bases short and J 3 bases short, with 11 bases between. The germline gives CDR1 MNHNS, CDR2 SASEGT. CDR3 length: 13 residues.

This chain joins TRBV5-5 and TRBJ2-7; 9 bases are a match to TRBD2. Trimming at V came to 5 bases and at J to 0 bases, leaving 6 bases not matched to a gene. The CDR3 has 15 amino acids. Germline assignment: CDR1 SGHKS and CDR2 YYEKEE (reference sequence). CDR3 loop: CASSQTSGRSYEQYF. In DNA form, the CDR3 reads TGTGCCAGCAGTCAGACTAGCGGACGCTCCTACGAGCAGTACTTC.

The V gene is TRBV5-1, the J gene TRBJ2-1, with 8 bases aligning to TRBD2. Trimming took 3 bases from V and 3 from J; bases not matched to a gene: 5. This CDR3 has 15 amino acids. CDR1 SGHRS and CDR2 YFSETQ come from the germline V gene. For the CDR3, the DNA is TGCGCCAGCAGCTACGGCGGGGGGATCTACAATGAGCAGTTCTTC. This translates into CASSYGGGIYNEQFF.

The chain recombines TRBV20-1 with TRBJ2-1; 7 bases map to TRBD1. In germline, CDR1 is DFQATT, CDR2 SNEGSKA (reference sequence). This CDR3 has 13 residues. Trimming removed 6 bases from V and 9 bases from J; junction bases left unmatched: 11. The CDR3 reads CSALDRLVSEQFF. CDR3 DNA: TGCAGTGCCCTGGACAGGCTAGTCTCTGAGCAGTTCTTC.

This clonotype was counted between two and nine times. The chain joins TRBV20-1 to TRBJ2-5; D might be TRBD1 or TRBD2, each matching 5 bases. Germline CDR1 and CDR2: DFQATT and SNEGSKA (reference sequence). The CDR3 totals 13 residues. Trimming took 4 bases from V and 5 from J, leaving 14 bases between them. The CDR3 coding sequence is TGCAGTGCTAAGGGTCGGGACCGGGAGACCCAGTACTTC. Translated: CSAKGRDRETQYF.

This sequence joins TRBV19 and TRBJ2-3; no reliable D call. The CDR3 has 13 residues. In germline, CDR1 is LNHDA, CDR2 SQIVND (reference sequence). Between the trimmed V and J ends, which lost 0 bases and 8 bases, there was a span of 9 bases. The CDR3 nucleotides are TGTGCCAGTAGTATAGATCGGGTTAGTACGCAGTATTTT. Amino acid sequence: CASSIDRVSTQYF.

This chain links TRBV6-2 or TRBV6-3 with TRBJ2-7; TRBD2 matches 8 bases. The junction had 9 bases not matched to a gene; V was cut back by 0 bases and J by 2 bases. Per germline, CDR1 MNHEY and CDR2 SVGEGT. The CDR3 is made up of 17 amino acids. Written as DNA, the CDR3 is TGTGCCAGCAGTTACTCGAAACTGGAAGCGGGGGCCTACGAGCAGTACTTC. Translating it yields CASSYSKLEAGAYEQYF.

The rearrangement links TRBV4-3 to TRBJ2-7; D ambiguous. V was shortened by 4 bases and J by 0 bases, with 13 bases between the two germline ends. CDR1 is LGHNA, CDR2 YSLEER, per germline. The CDR3 contains 15 residues. The CDR3 sequence: CASSPRTYGSYEQYF. In DNA, the CDR3 is TGCGCCAGCAGCCCCCGGACGTACGGCTCCTACGAGCAGTACTTC.

This chain joins TRBV2 and TRBJ2-1, with TRBD1 matching 11 bases. The CDR3 extends over 14 amino acids. Germline lookup yields CDR1 SNHLY and CDR2 FYNNEI. V lost 6 bases, J lost 10 bases, and 8 bases stayed unmatched. CDR3 amino acids: CASRGGQGAWEQFF. CDR3 DNA: TGTGCCAGCAGGGGAGGACAGGGGGCGTGGGAGCAGTTCTTC.

The genes are TRBV5-1 and TRBJ2-3, with D unclear. The CDR3 has 16 amino acids. Trimming removed 0 bases at V and 5 bases at J, with 16 bases between. Germline loops: CDR1 SGHRS, CDR2 YFSETQ. CDR3 bases: TGCGCCAGCAGCTTGGCCCCCCAACCCACAAAAGATACGCAGTATTTT. It yields the protein CASSLAPQPTKDTQYF.

This clonotype was found a few times. The rearrangement uses TRBV9 and TRBJ1-2; D not resolved. This CDR3 is built from 12 residues. Trimming pared 0 bases from V and 5 bases from J, leaving 5 bases between. CDR1 is SGDLS, CDR2 YYNGEE, per germline. CDR3 protein: CASSVGDYGYTF. The CDR3 DNA follows: TGTGCCAGCAGCGTAGGAGATTATGGCTACACCTTC.

This clonotype came up a few times. The rearrangement links TRBV20-1 to TRBJ2-3; the match to TRBD2 covers 12 bases. The junction had 7 bases not matched to a gene; V was cut back by 1 base and J by 2 bases. This CDR3 has 17 residues. From germline, CDR1 is DFQATT and CDR2 SNEGSKA (reference sequence). The CDR3 nucleotides read TGCAGTGCTAGAGCACGGACTAGCGGGGAGCCCACAGATACGCAGTATTTT. Translation: CSARARTSGEPTDTQYF.